Reported below is one T cell receptor (beta chain). Measured with immunoSEQ multiplex PCR; TCRdb has only the in-frame clones, and not every one. The table records about 270,000 clones, about 88% of them present only once. This specimen belongs to a study of blood T cell repertoires in COVID-19. Across the whole study: Acute-phase and convalescent COVID-19 samples originated in the United States, Italy and Spain.

Recovery meant two consecutive negative NP/OP PCR tests, professional clearance, or resolved symptoms. The specimen sequenced was PBMCs or T cells enriched from blood (not recorded which). This TCR was sampled from a woman aged 50 to 60 who had recovered from COVID-19.

The CDR3 region is CASGDSPLHF. The CDR3 DNA sequence: TGTGCCAGCGGAGATTCACCCCTCCACTTT. The V gene is TRBV28, the J gene TRBJ1-6, with D unresolved. Germline V gives CDR1 MDHEN, CDR2 SYDVKM. This CDR3 is built from 10 residues. Deletions cut 8 bases from V and 8 bases from J, with 4 bases between.